The rows below give T cell receptor beta chains drawn from one sample of a study of blood T cell repertoires in COVID-19. Libraries were prepared by immunoSEQ multiplex PCR; TCRdb keeps only in-frame clonotypes and omits some of them. The sample lists over 25,000 clones; 85% were seen once. The source material was peripheral blood. Source of these receptors: a human donor in a cohort sampled during active COVID-19. Each CDR3 is given with its conserved first and last residue. The D gene is left open where the match is weak. The size field is filled for only some rows; it gives once, few, many or a size class.

NA,TRBV7-2,14,NA,TRBJ2-7,TGTGCCAGCAGCTTAACTCAGGCTTCCTACGAGCAGTACTTC,CASSLTQASYEQYF
few,TRBV5-6,14,TRBD1,TRBJ1-4,TGTGCCAGCAGCTCACCGGGACAGGGGGAGAAACTGTTTTTT,CASSSPGQGEKLFF
few,TRBV12-5,15,NA,TRBJ1-6,TGTGCTAGTGGTTTGGTTACAGGGCTAAGTTCACCCCTCCACTTT,CASGLVTGLSSPLHF
NA,TRBV5-1,16,TRBD1,TRBJ2-5,TGCGCCAGCAGATTCTCTACCGGGACAGGGGGCGAGACCCAGTACTTC,CASRFSTGTGGETQYF
NA,TRBV6-2/TRBV6-3,17,NA,TRBJ2-7,TGTGCCAGCAGTTACACTTTCAGGGAGGTTGGATACTACGAGCAGTACTTC,CASSYTFREVGYYEQYF
NA,TRBV6-4,16,TRBD1,TRBJ2-1,TGTGCCACCGGGTTAAGGGGTGGGGACAGAATCAATGAGCAGTTCTTC,CATGLRGGDRINEQFF
few,TRBV7-6,13,NA,TRBJ2-3,TGTGCCAGCAGCTCTACCCTAACAGATACGCAGTATTTT,CASSSTLTDTQYF
NA,TRBV5-1,14,TRBD1,TRBJ2-5,TGCGCCAGCAGCTCGACAGGGGGGGGCGAGACCCAGTACTTC,CASSSTGGGETQYF
NA,TRBV18,17,TRBD1,TRBJ1-3,TGTGCCAGCTCACCGGTTAGACAGGGGGCGATTCGAAACACCATATATTTT,CASSPVRQGAIRNTIYF
NA,TRBV29-1,16,TRBD1,TRBJ1-2,TGCAGCGTTGAAGTGCCAGGGGGCACGGAAAACTATGGCTACACCTTC,CSVEVPGGTENYGYTF
NA,TRBV5-1,18,NA,TRBJ2-2,TGCGCCAGCAGCTTGGTTTCGAGAAGTGGAGGGGTCGCCGGGGAGCTGTTTTTT,CASSLVSRSGGVAGELFF
NA,TRBV7-2,14,TRBD2,TRBJ2-5,TGTGCCAGCAGCTTCAGCGGGGCGCAAGAGACCCAGTACTTC,CASSFSGAQETQYF
once,TRBV6-2/TRBV6-3,12,NA,TRBJ2-5,TGTGCCAGCAGCATGACCGGGAAGACCCAGTACTTC,CASSMTGKTQYF
NA,TRBV10-1,17,TRBD2,TRBJ2-3,TGCGCCAGCAAGGAAAAGACTAGCGGGGGGCTCACAGATACGCAGTATTTT,CASKEKTSGGLTDTQYF
once,TRBV9,17,TRBD1,TRBJ1-6,TGTGCCAGCAGCGTAGGGCGGGACAGGGCGGGTAATTCACCCCTCCACTTT,CASSVGRDRAGNSPLHF
NA,TRBV5-1,14,NA,TRBJ2-4,TGCGCCAGCAGCTCAGCCCTTGGGGCGGACATTCAGTACTTC,CASSSALGADIQYF
once,TRBV7-8,19,TRBD1,TRBJ1-2,TGTGCCAGCAGCTTAGCGATGGGTGGGACAGGGGGCTATGGCTATGGCTACACCTTC,CASSLAMGGTGGYGYGYTF
once,TRBV2,15,NA,TRBJ2-7,TGTGCCAGCAGTGTCTCGGCGGTCTCCTCCTACGAGCAGTACTTC,CASSVSAVSSYEQYF
few,TRBV7-9,16,NA,TRBJ1-5,TGTGCCAGCAGCTTAGACGGGGGGGATAGCAATCAGCCCCAGCATTTT,CASSLDGGDSNQPQHF
NA,TRBV19,16,NA,TRBJ2-5,TGTGCCAGTAGTATAGGACGGCGGCCCTCTCAAGAGACCCAGTACTTC,CASSIGRRPSQETQYF